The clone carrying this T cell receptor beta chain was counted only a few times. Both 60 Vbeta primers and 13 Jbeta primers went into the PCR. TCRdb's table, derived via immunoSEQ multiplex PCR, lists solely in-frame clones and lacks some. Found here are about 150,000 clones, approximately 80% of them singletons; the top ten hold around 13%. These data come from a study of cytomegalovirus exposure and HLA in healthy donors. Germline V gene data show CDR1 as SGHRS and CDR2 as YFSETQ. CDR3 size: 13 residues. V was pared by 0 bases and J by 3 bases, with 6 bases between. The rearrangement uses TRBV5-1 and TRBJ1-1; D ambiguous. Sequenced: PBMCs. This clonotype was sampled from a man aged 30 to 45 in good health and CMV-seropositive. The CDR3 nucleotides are TGCGCCAGCAGCTTGGTTCCGGACACTGAAGCTTTCTTT. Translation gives CASSLVPDTEAFF. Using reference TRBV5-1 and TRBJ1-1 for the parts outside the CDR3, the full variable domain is KAGVTQTPRYLIKTRGQQVTLSCSPISGHRSVSWYQQTPGQGLQFLFEYFSETQRNKGNFPGRFSGRQFSNSRSEMNVSTLELGDSALYLCASSLVPDTEAFFGQGTRLTVV.